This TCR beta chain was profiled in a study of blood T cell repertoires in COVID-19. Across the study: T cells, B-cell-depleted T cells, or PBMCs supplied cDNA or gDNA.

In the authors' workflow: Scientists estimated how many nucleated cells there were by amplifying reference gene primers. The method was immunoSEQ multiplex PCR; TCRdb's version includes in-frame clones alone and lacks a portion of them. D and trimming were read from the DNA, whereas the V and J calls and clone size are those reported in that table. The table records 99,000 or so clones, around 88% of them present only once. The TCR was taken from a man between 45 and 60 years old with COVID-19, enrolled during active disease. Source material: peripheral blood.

In DNA, the CDR3 is TGTGCCAGCAGTGAAGAAAGACTTCAGCCCCAGCATTTT. Translating gives CASSEERLQPQHF. The chain is built from TRBV2 and TRBJ1-5; D remains unclear. The CDR3 is 13 residues long. Trimming cost V 1 base and J 6 bases, with 7 bases left between them. Germline V gene sequence: CDR1 SNHLY, CDR2 FYNNEI.